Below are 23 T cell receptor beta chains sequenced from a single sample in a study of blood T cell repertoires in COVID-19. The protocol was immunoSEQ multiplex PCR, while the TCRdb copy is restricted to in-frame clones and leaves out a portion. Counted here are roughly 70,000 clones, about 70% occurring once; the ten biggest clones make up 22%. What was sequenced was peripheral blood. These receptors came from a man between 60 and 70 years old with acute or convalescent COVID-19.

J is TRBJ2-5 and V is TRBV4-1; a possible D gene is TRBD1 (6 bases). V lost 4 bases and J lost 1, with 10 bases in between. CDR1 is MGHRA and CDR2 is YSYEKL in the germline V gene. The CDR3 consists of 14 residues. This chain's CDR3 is CASSPWTAQETQYF. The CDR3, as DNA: TGCGCCAGCAGCCCGTGGACAGCCCAAGAGACCCAGTACTTC.

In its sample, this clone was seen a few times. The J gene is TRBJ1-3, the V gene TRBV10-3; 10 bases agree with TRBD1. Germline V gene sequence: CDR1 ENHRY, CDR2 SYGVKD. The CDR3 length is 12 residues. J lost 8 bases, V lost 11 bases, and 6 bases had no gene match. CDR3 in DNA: TGTGCCGTAACCGGGACAGGGGACACCATATATTTT. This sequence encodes CAVTGTGDTIYF.

The CDR3 coding sequence is TGTGCCAGCAGCCAAGCTACAGGGGTCTATGGCTACACCTTC. Its protein is CASSQATGVYGYTF. The chain couples TRBV3-1 (or the pseudogene TRBV3-2) to TRBJ1-2, with 7 nucleotides matching TRBD1. The J segment lost 4 bases and the V segment lost 1 base, leaving 3 bases of the junction unmatched. This CDR3 is 14 amino acids long. Germline values: CDR1 LGHDT, CDR2 YNNKEL (reference sequence).

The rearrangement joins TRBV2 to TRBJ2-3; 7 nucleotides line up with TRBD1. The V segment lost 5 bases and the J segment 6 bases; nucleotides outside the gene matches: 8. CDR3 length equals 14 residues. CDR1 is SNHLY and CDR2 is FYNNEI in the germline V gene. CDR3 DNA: TGTGCCAGCAGTTGGGACAGAACACAGGATACGCAGTATTTT. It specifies CASSWDRTQDTQYF.

In DNA, the CDR3 is TGTGCCAGTAGTATCGCGGGGGCGTCCGATACGCAGTATTTT. Its translation: CASSIAGASDTQYF. The chain recombines TRBV19 with TRBJ2-3; D is perhaps TRBD2 (7 bases). This CDR3 spans 14 amino acids. Between the trimmed V and J ends, which lost 3 bases and 6 bases, there was a span of 13 bases. In germline, CDR1 is LNHDA, CDR2 SQIVND (reference sequence).

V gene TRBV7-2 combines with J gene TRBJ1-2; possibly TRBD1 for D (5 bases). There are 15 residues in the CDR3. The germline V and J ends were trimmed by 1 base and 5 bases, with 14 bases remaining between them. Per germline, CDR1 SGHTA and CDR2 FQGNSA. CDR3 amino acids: CASSLDPTRQYGYTF. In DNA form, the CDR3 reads TGTGCCAGCAGCTTAGACCCTACGCGACAGTATGGCTACACCTTC.

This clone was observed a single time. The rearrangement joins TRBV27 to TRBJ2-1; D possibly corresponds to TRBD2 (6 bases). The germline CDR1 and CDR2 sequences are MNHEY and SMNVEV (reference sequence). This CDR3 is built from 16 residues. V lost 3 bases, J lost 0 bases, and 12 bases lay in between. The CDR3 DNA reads TGTGCCAGCAGTTTTATTTACGGGAGCTCCTACAATGAGCAGTTCTTC. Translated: CASSFIYGSSYNEQFF.

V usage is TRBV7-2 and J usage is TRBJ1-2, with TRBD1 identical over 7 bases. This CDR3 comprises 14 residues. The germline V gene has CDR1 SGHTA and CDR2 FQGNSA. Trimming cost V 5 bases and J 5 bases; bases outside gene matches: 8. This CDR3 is CASSDSTGPYGYTF. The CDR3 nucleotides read TGTGCCAGCAGCGATTCGACAGGGCCATATGGCTACACCTTC.

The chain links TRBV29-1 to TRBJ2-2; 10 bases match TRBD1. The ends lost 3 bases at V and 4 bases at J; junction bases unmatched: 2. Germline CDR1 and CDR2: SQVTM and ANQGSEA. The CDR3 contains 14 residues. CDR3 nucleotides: TGCAGCGTTGACGGGACAGGGGTCACCGGGGAGCTGTTTTTT. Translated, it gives CSVDGTGVTGELFF.

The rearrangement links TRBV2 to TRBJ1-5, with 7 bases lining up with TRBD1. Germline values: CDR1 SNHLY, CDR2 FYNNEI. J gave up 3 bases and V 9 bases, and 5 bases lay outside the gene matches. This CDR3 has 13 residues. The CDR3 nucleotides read TGTGCCAGACCGGGACAGTACAATCAGCCCCAGCATTTT. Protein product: CARPGQYNQPQHF.

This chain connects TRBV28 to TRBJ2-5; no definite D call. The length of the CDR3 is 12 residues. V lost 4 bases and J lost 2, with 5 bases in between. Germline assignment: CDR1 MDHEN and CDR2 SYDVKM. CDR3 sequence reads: CASSSIQETQYF. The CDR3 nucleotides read TGTGCCAGCAGTTCTATTCAAGAGACCCAGTACTTC. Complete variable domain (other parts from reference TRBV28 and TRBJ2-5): DVKVTQSSRYLVKRTGEKVFLECVQDMDHENMFWYRQDPGLGLRLIYFSYDVKMKEKGDIPEGYSVSREKKERFSLILESASTNQTSMYLCASSSIQETQYFGPGTRLLVL.

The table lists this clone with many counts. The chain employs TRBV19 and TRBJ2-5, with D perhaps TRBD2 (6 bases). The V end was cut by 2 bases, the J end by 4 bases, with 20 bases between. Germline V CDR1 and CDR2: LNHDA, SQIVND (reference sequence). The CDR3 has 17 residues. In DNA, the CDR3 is TGTGCCAGTAGTATAACTGGGGACTCCTTTGGGGGAGAGACCCAGTACTTC. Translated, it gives CASSITGDSFGGETQYF.

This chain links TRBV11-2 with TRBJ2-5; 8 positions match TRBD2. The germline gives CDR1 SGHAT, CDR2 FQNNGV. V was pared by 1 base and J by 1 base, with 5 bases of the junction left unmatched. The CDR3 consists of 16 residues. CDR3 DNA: TGTGCCAGCAGCTTAGGAGGGCTAGCGGGCCAAGAGACCCAGTACTTC. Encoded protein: CASSLGGLAGQETQYF.

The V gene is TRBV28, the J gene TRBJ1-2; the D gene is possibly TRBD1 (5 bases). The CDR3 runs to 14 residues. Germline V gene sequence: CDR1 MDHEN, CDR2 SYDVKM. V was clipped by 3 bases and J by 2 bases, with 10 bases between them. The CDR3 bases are TGTGCCAGCAGTTTTGGGGCGGAAAACTATGGCTACACCTTC. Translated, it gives CASSFGAENYGYTF.

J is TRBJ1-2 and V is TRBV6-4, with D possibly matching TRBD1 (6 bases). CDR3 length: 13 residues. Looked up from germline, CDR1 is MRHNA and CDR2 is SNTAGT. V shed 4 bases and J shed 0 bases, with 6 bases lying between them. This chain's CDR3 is CASSGTANYGYTF. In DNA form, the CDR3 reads TGTGCCAGCAGTGGGACAGCTAACTATGGCTACACCTTC.

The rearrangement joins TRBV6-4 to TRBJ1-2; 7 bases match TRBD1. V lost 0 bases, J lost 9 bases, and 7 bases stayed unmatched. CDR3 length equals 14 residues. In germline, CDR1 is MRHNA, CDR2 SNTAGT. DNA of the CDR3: TGTGCCAGCAGTGACTCAGCCTGGGACAGAAGCTACACCTTC. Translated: CASSDSAWDRSYTF.

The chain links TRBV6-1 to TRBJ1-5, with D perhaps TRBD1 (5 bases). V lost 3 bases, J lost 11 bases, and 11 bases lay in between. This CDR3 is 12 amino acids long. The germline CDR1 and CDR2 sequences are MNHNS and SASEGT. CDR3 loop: CASSEEQTAQHF. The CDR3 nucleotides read TGTGCCAGCAGTGAGGAGCAGACAGCCCAGCATTTT.

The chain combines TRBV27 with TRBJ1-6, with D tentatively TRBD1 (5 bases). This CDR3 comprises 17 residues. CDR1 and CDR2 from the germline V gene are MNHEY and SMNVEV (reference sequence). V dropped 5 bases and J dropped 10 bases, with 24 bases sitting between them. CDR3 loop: CASSVTPFRGGRSPLHF. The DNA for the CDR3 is TGTGCCAGCAGTGTAACCCCATTTAGGGGCGGGAGATCACCCCTCCACTTT.

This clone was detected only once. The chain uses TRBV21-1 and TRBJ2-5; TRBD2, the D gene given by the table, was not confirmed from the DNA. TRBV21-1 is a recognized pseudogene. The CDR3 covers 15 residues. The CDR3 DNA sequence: TGTGCCAGCCCCCTGGCGGGAATCTTGCAAGAGACCCAGTACTTC. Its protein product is CASPLAGILQETQYF.

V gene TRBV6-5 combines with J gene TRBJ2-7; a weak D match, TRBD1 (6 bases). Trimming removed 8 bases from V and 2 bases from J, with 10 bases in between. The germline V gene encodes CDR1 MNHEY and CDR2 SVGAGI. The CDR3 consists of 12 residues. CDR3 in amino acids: CASLHRAYEQYV. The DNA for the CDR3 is TGTGCCAGCCTTCACAGGGCCTACGAGCAGTACGTC.

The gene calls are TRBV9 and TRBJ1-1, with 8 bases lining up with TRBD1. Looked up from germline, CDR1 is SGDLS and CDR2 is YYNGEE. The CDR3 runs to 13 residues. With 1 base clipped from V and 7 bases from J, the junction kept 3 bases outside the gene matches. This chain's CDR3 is CASSVSGTGEAFF. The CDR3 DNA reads TGTGCCAGCAGCGTATCCGGGACAGGTGAAGCTTTCTTT.

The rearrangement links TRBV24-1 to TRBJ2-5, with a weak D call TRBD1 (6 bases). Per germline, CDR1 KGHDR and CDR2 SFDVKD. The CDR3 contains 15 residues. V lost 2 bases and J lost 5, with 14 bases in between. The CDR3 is CATSDSGHQRETQYF. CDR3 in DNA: TGTGCCACCAGTGATTCGGGACACCAACGGGAGACCCAGTACTTC.

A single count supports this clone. CDR3 residues: CASSPPPRADTQYF. The CDR3 region has the DNA TGTGCCAGCTCACCACCGCCACGGGCAGATACGCAGTATTTT. V gene TRBV18 combines with J gene TRBJ2-3; D not certain. Germline V gives CDR1 KGHSH, CDR2 LQKENI. The V and J ends lost 0 bases and 4 bases respectively, with 8 bases between them. This CDR3 has 14 residues.